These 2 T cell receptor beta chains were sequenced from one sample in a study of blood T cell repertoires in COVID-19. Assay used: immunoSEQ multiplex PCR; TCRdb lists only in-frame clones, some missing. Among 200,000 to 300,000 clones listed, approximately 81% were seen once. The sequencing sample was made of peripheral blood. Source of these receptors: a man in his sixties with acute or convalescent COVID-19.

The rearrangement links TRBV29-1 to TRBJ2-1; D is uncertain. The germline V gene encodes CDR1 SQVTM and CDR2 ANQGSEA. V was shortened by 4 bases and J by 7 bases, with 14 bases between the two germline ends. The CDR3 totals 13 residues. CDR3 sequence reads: CSVARRNINEQFF. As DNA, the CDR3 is TGCAGCGTTGCCCGGAGAAACATAAATGAGCAGTTCTTC.

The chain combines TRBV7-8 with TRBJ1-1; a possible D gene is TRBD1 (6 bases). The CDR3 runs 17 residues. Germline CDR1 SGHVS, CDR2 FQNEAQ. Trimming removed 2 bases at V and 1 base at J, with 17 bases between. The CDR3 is CASSLIPGQGRNTEAFF. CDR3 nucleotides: TGTGCCAGCAGCTTAATTCCGGGGCAGGGGCGGAACACTGAAGCTTTCTTT.